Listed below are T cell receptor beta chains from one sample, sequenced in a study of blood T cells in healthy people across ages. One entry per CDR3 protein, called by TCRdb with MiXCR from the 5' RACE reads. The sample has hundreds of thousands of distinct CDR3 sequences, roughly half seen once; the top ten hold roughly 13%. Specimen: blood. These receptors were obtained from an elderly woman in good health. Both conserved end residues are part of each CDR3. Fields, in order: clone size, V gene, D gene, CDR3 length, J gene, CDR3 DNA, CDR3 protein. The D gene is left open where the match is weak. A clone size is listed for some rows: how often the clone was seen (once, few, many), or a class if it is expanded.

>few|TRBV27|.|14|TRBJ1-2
TGTGCCAGCAGCCGCCGGGACACTAACTATGGCTACACCTTC
CASSRRDTNYGYTF
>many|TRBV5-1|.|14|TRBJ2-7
TGCGCCAGCAGCTCGGGACTCGCCGGCAACGAGCAGTACTTC
CASSSGLAGNEQYF
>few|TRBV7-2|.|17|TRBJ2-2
TGTGCCAGCAGCTCCGACCTCGCAGCGGGTTACACCGGGGAGCTGTTTTTT
CASSSDLAAGYTGELFF
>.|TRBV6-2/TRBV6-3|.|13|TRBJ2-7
TGTGCCAGCGGGACCGCTCTCACGGGAAATCGGTACTTC
CASGTALTGNRYF
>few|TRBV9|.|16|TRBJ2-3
TGTGCCAGCAGCGACGGCCCCCCTCGAGGCACAGATACGCAGTATTTT
CASSDGPPRGTDTQYF
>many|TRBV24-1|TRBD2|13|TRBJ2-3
TGTGCCACCAACCTAGCGGGAGAAGATACGCAGTATTTT
CATNLAGEDTQYF
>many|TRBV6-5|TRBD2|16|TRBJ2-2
TGTGCCAGCAGTCGTCTAGCGGGCTCGAACACCGGGGAGCTGTTTTTT
CASSRLAGSNTGELFF
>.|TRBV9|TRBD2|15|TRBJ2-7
TGTGCCAGCAGCGGGACTAGCGGGACCCTGAGGGAGCAGTACTTC
CASSGTSGTLREQYF
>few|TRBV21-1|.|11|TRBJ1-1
TGTGCCGGACTACAGGGGACTGAAGCTTTCTTT
CAGLQGTEAFF
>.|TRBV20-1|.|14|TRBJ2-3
TGCAGTGCCCCCCCCGGGGGGCCACCAGATACGCAGTATTTT
CSAPPGGPPDTQYF
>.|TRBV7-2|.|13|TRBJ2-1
TGTGCCAGCAGCCCCAGGCCCTTGGATGAGCAGTTCTTC
CASSPRPLDEQFF
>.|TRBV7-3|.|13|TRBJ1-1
TGTGCCTGCAGCTTTGGGCAGAACACTGAAGCTTTCTTT
CACSFGQNTEAFF
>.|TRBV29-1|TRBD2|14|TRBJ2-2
TGCAGCGCAGCCGGGACTAGCGTCACCGGGGAGCTGTTTTTT
CSAAGTSVTGELFF
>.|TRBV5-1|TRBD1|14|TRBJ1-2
TGCGCCAGCAGCTCTGCACAGGGGGACTATGGCTACACCTTC
CASSSAQGDYGYTF
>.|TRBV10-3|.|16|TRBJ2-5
TGTGCCATCAGTCCCTTTGGGGCTGGGTCCCAAGAGACCCAGTACTTC
CAISPFGAGSQETQYF
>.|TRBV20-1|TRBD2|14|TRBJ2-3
TGCAGTGCTAGATGGGCGGGGGGGCCGGATACGCAGTATTTT
CSARWAGGPDTQYF
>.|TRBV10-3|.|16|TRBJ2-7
TGTGCCATCAGTGAGTTTAGCGGAGACTCCTACAATGAGCAGTACTTC
CAISEFSGDSYNEQYF
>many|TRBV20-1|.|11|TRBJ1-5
TGCAGTGCGGCAGGGGATCAGCCCCAGCATTTT
CSAAGDQPQHF
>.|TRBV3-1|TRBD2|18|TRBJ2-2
TGTGCCAGCAGCCGAGGACTAGCGGGAGGTCCGAACACCGGGGAGCTGTTTTTT
CASSRGLAGGPNTGELFF
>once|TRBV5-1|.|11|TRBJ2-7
TGCGCCAGCAGCGGAGAATACGAGCAGTACTTC
CASSGEYEQYF
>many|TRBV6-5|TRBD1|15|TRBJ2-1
TGTGCCAGCAGACTCCGGGACAGGGGCTACAATGAGCAGTTCTTC
CASRLRDRGYNEQFF
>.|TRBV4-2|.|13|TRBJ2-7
TGTGCCAGCAGCCAAGACTACCACTACGAGCAGTACTTC
CASSQDYHYEQYF
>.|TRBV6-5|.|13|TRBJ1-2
TGTGCCAGCAACGCGGGGGGAAACTATGGCTACACCTTC
CASNAGGNYGYTF
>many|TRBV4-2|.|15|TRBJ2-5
TGTGCCAGCAGCCATCTAGGACCCTCCCGGGAGACCCAGTACTTC
CASSHLGPSRETQYF
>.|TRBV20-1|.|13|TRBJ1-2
TGCAGTGCTCCGCCGGGGTGGGGGGAGGGCTACACCTTC
CSAPPGWGEGYTF
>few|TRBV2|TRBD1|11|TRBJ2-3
TGTGCCAGACAGGGGGGAAGTACGCAGTATTTT
CARQGGSTQYF
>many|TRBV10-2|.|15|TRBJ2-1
TGCGCCAGCAGCCAGGAGGGTTACTCCTACAATGAGCAGTTCTTC
CASSQEGYSYNEQFF
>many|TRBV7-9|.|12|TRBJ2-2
TGTGCCAGCAGCCTACAAGACGGGGAGCTGTTTTTT
CASSLQDGELFF
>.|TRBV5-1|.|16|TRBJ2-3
TGCGCCAGCAGCTTGGATCGGGGGCTGGGTTCTGATACGCAGTATTTT
CASSLDRGLGSDTQYF
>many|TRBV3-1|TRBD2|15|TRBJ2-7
TGTGCCAGCAGCCATAGCCTAGCGGGGAAATACGAGCAGTACTTC
CASSHSLAGKYEQYF
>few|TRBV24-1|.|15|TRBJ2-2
TGTGCCACCAGGGGCTTTGCAGGGTACACCGGGGAGCTGTTTTTT
CATRGFAGYTGELFF
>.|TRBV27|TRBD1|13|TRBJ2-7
TGTGCCAGCAGTTCCCACAGGGGCTACGAGCAGTACTTC
CASSSHRGYEQYF
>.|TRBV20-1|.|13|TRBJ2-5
TGCAGTGCTAGGCGGGTCGGGGGAGAGACCCAGTACTTC
CSARRVGGETQYF
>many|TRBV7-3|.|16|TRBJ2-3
TGTGCCAGCAGCTTAGGAAGACTGGGTAGCACAGATACGCAGTATTTT
CASSLGRLGSTDTQYF
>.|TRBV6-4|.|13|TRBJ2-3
TGTGCCCGTAGTGACCAGGGTCCAGATACGCAGTATTTT
CARSDQGPDTQYF
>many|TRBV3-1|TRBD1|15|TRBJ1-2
TGTGCCAGCAGCCAAGATAACAGGGGGAGCTATGGCTACACCTTC
CASSQDNRGSYGYTF